The entry that follows covers one TCR beta chain sequence. The data derive from a study of blood T cells in healthy people across ages. V was clipped by 7 bases and J by 5 bases, with 14 bases between them. From germline, CDR1 is LGHNT and CDR2 FRNRAP. The CDR3 loop spans 13 amino acids. A J-beta primer mix and a sample-barcoded 5' primer were used in a second PCR of roughly 6 to 12 cycles. Every molecule of cDNA carried a tag from a template-switch adaptor with 12 random nucleotides. Using its own MiXCR run on the 5' RACE reads, TCRdb lists one record per CDR3 protein. The sample carries 700,000 to 950,000 distinct CDR3 sequences, 35% to 45% recorded once.

This sequence was found in a woman aged 60-75 years in good health. V usage is TRBV12-5 and J usage is TRBJ2-5; the D is unclear. The specimen was blood. In DNA, the CDR3 is TGTGCTAGTGCCTCGCCCATGCCGGAGACCCAGTACTTC. This encodes CASASPMPETQYF.